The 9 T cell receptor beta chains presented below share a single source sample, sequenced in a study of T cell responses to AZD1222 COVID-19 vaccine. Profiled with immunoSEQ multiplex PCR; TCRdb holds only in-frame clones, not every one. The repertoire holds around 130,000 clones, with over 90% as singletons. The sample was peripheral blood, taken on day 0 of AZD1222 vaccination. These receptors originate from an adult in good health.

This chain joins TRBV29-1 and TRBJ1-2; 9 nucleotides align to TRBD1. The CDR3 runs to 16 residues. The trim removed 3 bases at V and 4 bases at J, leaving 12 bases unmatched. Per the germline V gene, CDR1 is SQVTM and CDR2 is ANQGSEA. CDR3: CSVEATGTGRAYGYTF. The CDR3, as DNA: TGCAGCGTTGAGGCGACCGGGACAGGGAGGGCCTATGGCTACACCTTC.

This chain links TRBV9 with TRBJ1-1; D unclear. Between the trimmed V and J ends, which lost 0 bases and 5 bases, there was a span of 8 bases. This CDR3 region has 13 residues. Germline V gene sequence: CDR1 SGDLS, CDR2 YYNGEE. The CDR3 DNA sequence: TGTGCCAGCAGCGTAGTAGAGTGGACTGAAGCTTTCTTT. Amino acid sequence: CASSVVEWTEAFF.

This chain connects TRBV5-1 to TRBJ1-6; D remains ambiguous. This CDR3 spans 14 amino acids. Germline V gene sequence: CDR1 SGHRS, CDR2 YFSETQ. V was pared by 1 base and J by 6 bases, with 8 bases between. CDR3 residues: CASSLYKGNSPLHF. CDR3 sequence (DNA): TGCGCCAGCAGCTTGTACAAGGGTAATTCACCCCTCCACTTT.

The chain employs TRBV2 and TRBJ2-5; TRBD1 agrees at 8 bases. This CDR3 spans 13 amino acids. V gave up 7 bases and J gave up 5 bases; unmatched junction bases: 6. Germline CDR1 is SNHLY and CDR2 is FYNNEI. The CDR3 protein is CASTGQGMETQYF. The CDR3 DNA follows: TGTGCCAGCACTGGACAGGGTATGGAGACCCAGTACTTC.

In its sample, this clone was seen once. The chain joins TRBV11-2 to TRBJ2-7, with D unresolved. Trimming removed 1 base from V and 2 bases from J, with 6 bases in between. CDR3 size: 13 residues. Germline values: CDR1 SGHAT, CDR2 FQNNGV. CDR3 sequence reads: CASSLGLAYEQYF. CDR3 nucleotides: TGTGCCAGCAGCTTAGGTCTCGCCTACGAGCAGTACTTC.

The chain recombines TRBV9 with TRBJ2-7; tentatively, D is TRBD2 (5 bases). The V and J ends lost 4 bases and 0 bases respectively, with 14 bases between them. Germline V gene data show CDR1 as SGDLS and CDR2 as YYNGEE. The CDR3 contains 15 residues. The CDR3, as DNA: TGTGCCAGCAGCCCTATGAGCGGACCCTCCTACGAGCAGTACTTC. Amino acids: CASSPMSGPSYEQYF.

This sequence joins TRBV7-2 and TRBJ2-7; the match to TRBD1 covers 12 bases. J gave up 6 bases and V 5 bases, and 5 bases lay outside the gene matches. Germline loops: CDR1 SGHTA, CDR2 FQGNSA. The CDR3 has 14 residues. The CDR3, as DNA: TGTGCCAGCAGCAGCCGGGACAGGGGGCGCGAGCAGTACTTC. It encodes CASSSRDRGREQYF.

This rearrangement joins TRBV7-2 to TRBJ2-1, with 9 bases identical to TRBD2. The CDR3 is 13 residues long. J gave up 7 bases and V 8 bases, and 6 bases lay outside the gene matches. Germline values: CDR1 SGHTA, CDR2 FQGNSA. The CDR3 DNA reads TGTGCCAGCGCCGGGACTAGCCCAAATGAGCAGTTCTTC. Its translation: CASAGTSPNEQFF.

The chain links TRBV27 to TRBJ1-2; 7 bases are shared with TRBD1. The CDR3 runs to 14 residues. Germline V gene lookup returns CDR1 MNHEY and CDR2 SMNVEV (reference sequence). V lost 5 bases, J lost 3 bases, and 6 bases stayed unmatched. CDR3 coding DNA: TGTGCCAGCAGTCGAGGGGGCGCGGACTATGGCTACACCTTC. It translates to CASSRGGADYGYTF.